This T cell receptor (beta chain) was captured by sequencing in a study of shared clonotypes between healthy human individuals. Overall study results and limits: There were few donors, and this limited the genetic and exposure-history diversity represented. About 5% of naive CD4 clonotypes were shared across four donors.

This clone was seen just once. Antigen unknown. The authors ran the assay at deep level. Clones were sequenced by immunoSEQ multiplex PCR, and TCRdb holds only the in-frame ones, with some missing. This sample yields about 2 million clones, of which 85% to 95% are seen a single time; under 0.15% belongs to the top ten. The CDR3 is 15 amino acids. Germline values: CDR1 SGHTA, CDR2 FQGTGA. J gave up 7 bases and V 2 bases, and 5 bases lay outside the gene matches. Investigators divided CD4+ cells into CD45RA+ naive and CD45RA-negative memory subsets. This TCR was sampled from a man aged 18 to 30 in good health. The chain joins TRBV7-3 to TRBJ2-2; 9 bases line up with TRBD1. The specimen was naive CD4+ T cells sorted from blood. Documented subset: CD45RA+ positively selected. The CDR3: CASSLGTGYDGELFF. Written as DNA, the CDR3 is TGTGCCAGCAGCTTAGGGACAGGGTACGACGGGGAGCTGTTTTTT.